This passage covers 15 T cell receptor beta chains from one sample sequenced in a study of blood T cell repertoires in COVID-19. The assay was immunoSEQ multiplex PCR, and TCRdb's table has in-frame clones only and misses some. The sample holds some 50,000 clones; 80% to 90% are singletons and the top ten take approximately 6.1%. Sequencing was carried out using peripheral blood. The receptors here all came from a woman of 80 years or more with acute or convalescent COVID-19.

The V and J genes are TRBV7-9 and TRBJ2-7, with TRBD2 as a possible D gene (6 bases). V shed 1 base and J shed 2 bases, with 9 bases lying between them. The CDR3 is 14 amino acids. CDR1 and CDR2 (germline): SEHNR, FQNEAQ (reference sequence). The DNA for the CDR3 is TGTGCCAGCAGCTTAGGGGGACTTACCTACGAGCAGTACTTC. Amino acids: CASSLGGLTYEQYF.

The chain links TRBV7-2 to TRBJ2-1; D may be TRBD1 (7 bases). V lost 6 bases and J 7 bases, leaving 16 bases between the germline ends. This CDR3 spans 14 amino acids. Germline assignment: CDR1 SGHTA and CDR2 FQGNSA. The chain's CDR3 is CASRIQQGRNEQFF. The DNA of the CDR3 is TGTGCCAGCAGAATTCAACAGGGGAGGAATGAGCAGTTCTTC. Looking up the rest from reference TRBV7-2 and TRBJ2-1 gives the full variable domain: GAGVSQSPSNKVTEKGKDVELRCDPISGHTALYWYRQSLGQGLEFLIYFQGNSAPDKSGLPSDRFSAERTGGSVSTLTIQRTQQEDSAVYLCASRIQQGRNEQFFGPGTRLTVL.

The CDR3 nucleotides are TGTGCCAGCAGCTTTTCACGAGGGGGCGCAGATACGCAGTATTTT. This codes for CASSFSRGGADTQYF. The rearrangement links TRBV5-4 to TRBJ2-3; TRBD1 agrees at 7 bases. CDR1 is SGHNT, CDR2 YYREEE, per germline (reference sequence). Trimming at V came to 2 bases and at J to 4 bases, leaving 7 bases not matched to a gene. The CDR3 sequence is 15 residues long.

The chain is built from TRBV6-5 and TRBJ2-7; 9 bases are shared with TRBD1. The V segment lost 7 bases and the J segment 4 bases; nucleotides outside the gene matches: 5. This CDR3 has 13 amino acids. CDR1 is MNHEY and CDR2 is SVGAGI in the germline V gene. In nucleotides, the CDR3 is TGTGCCAGCACCTTGACAGGGGGGTACGAGCAGTACTTC. It translates to CASTLTGGYEQYF.

V is TRBV5-5 and J is TRBJ2-7; TRBD1 matches at 8 bases. V trimming: 4 bases; J trimming: 7 bases; junction bases outside the gene matches: 10. Looked up from germline, CDR1 is SGHKS and CDR2 is YYEKEE (reference sequence). This CDR3 region has 14 residues. CDR3 DNA sequence: TGTGCCAGCAGCGGGACAGGTACGTCGGGGGAGCAGTACTTC. It yields the protein CASSGTGTSGEQYF.

The chain carries TRBV20-1 and TRBJ2-5; D gene unclear. CDR3 length: 12 residues. Trimming shortened V by 3 bases and J by 5 bases, and 10 bases separated the two germline ends. Germline loops: CDR1 DFQATT, CDR2 SNEGSKA (reference sequence). The CDR3 region has the DNA TGCAGTGCTAGTGTCAGGTGGGAGACCCAGTACTTC. It codes for CSASVRWETQYF.

Only one count was recorded for this clone. The chain joins TRBV6-5 to TRBJ1-4; the D gene is possibly TRBD1 (5 bases). The ends were cut back, 5 bases at V and 13 bases at J, with 17 bases in the middle. CDR3 length: 13 amino acids. Per germline, CDR1 MNHEY and CDR2 SVGAGI. The CDR3 reads CASSPIGGLGLFF. DNA of the CDR3: TGTGCCAGCAGTCCTATTGGGGGACTCGGACTGTTTTTT.

In this sample, this clone turned up a few times. The J gene is TRBJ1-1, the V gene TRBV6-6, with D possibly TRBD1 on 5 matching bases. CDR1 and CDR2 from the germline V gene are MNHNY and SVGAGI (reference sequence). The CDR3 loop spans 13 amino acids. The V end was cut by 10 bases, the J end by 1 base, with 13 bases between. Here the CDR3 DNA reads TGTGCCATCTCACAGGTGGAGAACACTGAAGCTTTCTTT. Translating gives CAISQVENTEAFF.

The gene calls are TRBV5-6 and TRBJ1-5, with a tentative D call TRBD1 (6 bases). Germline CDR1 is SGHDT and CDR2 is YYEEEE. Trimming stripped 3 bases from V and 1 base from J, with 14 bases between. This CDR3 contains 16 residues. The CDR3 nucleotides read TGTGCCAGCAGCTCTTTACAGGGCGACAGCAATCAGCCCCAGCATTTT. This encodes CASSSLQGDSNQPQHF.

This sequence joins TRBV7-9 and TRBJ1-2; TRBD1 matches 7 bases. Losses at the gene ends were 5 bases for V and 4 bases for J; bases not matched to a gene: 16. The CDR3 has 17 amino acids. Germline-derived CDR1 and CDR2 are SEHNR and FQNEAQ (reference sequence). The CDR3 loop is CASSGPSARQGPYGYTF. The CDR3 DNA follows: TGTGCCAGCAGCGGTCCCTCCGCGCGACAGGGACCCTATGGCTACACCTTC.

The V gene is TRBV5-4, the J gene TRBJ1-4; a possible D gene is TRBD1 (6 bases). Germline V gene sequence: CDR1 SGHNT, CDR2 YYREEE (reference sequence). V gave up 0 bases and J gave up 8 bases, with 14 bases separating them. This CDR3 has 15 amino acids. CDR3 region: CASSLAGQGGEKLFF. DNA of the CDR3: TGTGCCAGCAGCTTGGCCGGTCAAGGGGGAGAAAAACTGTTTTTT.

The chain joins TRBV18 to TRBJ1-4; D gene ambiguous. This CDR3 comprises 15 residues. CDR1 KGHSH and CDR2 LQKENI come from the germline V gene. V lost 7 bases and J lost 4, with 16 bases in between. CDR3 sequence: CASFTRVAFNEKLFF. Here the CDR3 DNA reads TGTGCCAGCTTCACGCGGGTGGCATTTAATGAAAAACTGTTTTTT.

The CDR3 here is CASSSLAGGSQETQYF. In DNA, the CDR3 is TGCGCCAGCAGCTCGCTAGCGGGGGGGAGTCAAGAGACCCAGTACTTC. V is TRBV5-1 and J is TRBJ2-5; the match to TRBD2 covers 12 bases. The CDR3 spans 16 residues. Losses at the gene ends were 3 bases for V and 2 bases for J; bases not matched to a gene: 5. CDR1 is SGHRS, CDR2 YFSETQ, per germline. Combining the CDR3 with reference TRBV5-1 and TRBJ2-5 gives the whole variable domain KAGVTQTPRYLIKTRGQQVTLSCSPISGHRSVSWYQQTPGQGLQFLFEYFSETQRNKGNFPGRFSGRQFSNSRSEMNVSTLELGDSALYLCASSSLAGGSQETQYFGPGTRLLVL.

J is TRBJ2-5 and V is TRBV2; 10 positions agree with TRBD2. With 4 bases clipped from V and 2 bases from J, the junction kept 4 bases outside the gene matches. Germline V gene lookup returns CDR1 SNHLY and CDR2 FYNNEI. The CDR3 loop spans 15 amino acids. CDR3: CASSGASGGQETQYF. CDR3 sequence (DNA): TGTGCCAGCAGTGGGGCTAGCGGGGGACAAGAGACCCAGTACTTC.

The rearrangement uses TRBV11-3 and TRBJ2-1, with TRBD1 as a possible D gene (6 bases). The germline V and J ends were trimmed by 3 bases and 9 bases, with 9 bases remaining between them. CDR3 length: 12 residues. Germline CDR1 SGHNT, CDR2 YENEEA. The CDR3 region has the DNA TGTGCCAGCAGCTTGACAGGCGTTGAGCAGTTCTTC. Translating it yields CASSLTGVEQFF.